The rows below give T cell receptor beta chains drawn from one sample of a study of response to subunit inactivated influenza vaccine. TCRdb reprocessed the RT-PCR reads with MiXCR, giving one entry per CDR3 protein. The repertoire holds 150,000 to 200,000 distinct CDR3 sequences, with roughly 12% as singletons. In addition, the sample was reused for a study of T cells expressing NK-cell markers.

Sequencing used CD8+ T cells sorted from PBMCs, obtained 11 to 12 days after vaccination. The source is a man aged 45-65 years who received an inactivated influenza vaccine. The CDR3 runs from the conserved cysteine through the conserved F or W. Fields, in order: CDR3 DNA, CDR3 protein, CDR3 length, D gene, V gene, clone size, J gene. A D gene is named only where the DNA matches it firmly. Size is stated for part of the rows, as once, few or many counts, or as a class when the clone is expanded.

DNA: TGTGCCAGCAGTTTTTCTGGTACCTACGAGCAGTACTTC; CDR3: CASSFSGTYEQYF; length: 13; D: NA; V: TRBV6-2/TRBV6-3; size: few; J: TRBJ2-7
DNA: TGTGCCAGCAGCGACAGGGGAAAGGACACTGAAGCTTTCTTT; CDR3: CASSDRGKDTEAFF; length: 14; D: TRBD1; V: TRBV12-3/TRBV12-4; size: few; J: TRBJ1-1
DNA: TGTGCCAGAAGAGACAGTAATAATTCACCCCTCCACTTT; CDR3: CARRDSNNSPLHF; length: 13; D: NA; V: TRBV2; size: few; J: TRBJ1-6
DNA: TGTGCCAGCAGTTATTTATGGGGTGCGGCTCGGGGGTCAGAAGCTTTCTTT; CDR3: CASSYLWGAARGSEAFF; length: 17; D: NA; V: TRBV28; size: many; J: TRBJ1-1
DNA: TGTGCCGGCAGCCCGACTAGTAATACAGATACGCAGTATTTT; CDR3: CAGSPTSNTDTQYF; length: 14; D: NA; V: TRBV6-2/TRBV6-3; size: NA; J: TRBJ2-3
DNA: TGTGCCAGCAGTTTCATGGGGCGTCAGCCCCAGCATTTT; CDR3: CASSFMGRQPQHF; length: 13; D: NA; V: TRBV28; size: few; J: TRBJ1-5
DNA: TGTGCTAGTGGCCGGGGACTCTACAATGAGCAGTTCTTC; CDR3: CASGRGLYNEQFF; length: 13; D: NA; V: TRBV12-5; size: NA; J: TRBJ2-1
DNA: TGTGCCAGCAGCTTCTCGGGGGCCAGCAATGAGCAGTTCTTC; CDR3: CASSFSGASNEQFF; length: 14; D: NA; V: TRBV11-2; size: few; J: TRBJ2-1
DNA: TGTGCCAGCAGTTTGTTGCCCACAGGGGGTCTGGATGAAAAACTGTTTTTT; CDR3: CASSLLPTGGLDEKLFF; length: 17; D: TRBD1; V: TRBV28; size: few; J: TRBJ1-4
DNA: TGTGCCAGCAGTTTTCTGCCAGGTTCTAGGGAGACCCAGTACTTC; CDR3: CASSFLPGSRETQYF; length: 15; D: NA; V: TRBV28; size: NA; J: TRBJ2-5
DNA: TGTGCCAGCAGCTTAGAAGATCGAGGTCGTGAGACCCAGTACTTC; CDR3: CASSLEDRGRETQYF; length: 15; D: NA; V: TRBV7-9; size: NA; J: TRBJ2-5
DNA: TGTGCCAGCAGCCACCCTAGCGGCTCTTACAATGAGCAGTTCTTC; CDR3: CASSHPSGSYNEQFF; length: 15; D: TRBD2; V: TRBV13; size: NA; J: TRBJ2-1
DNA: TGTGCCATCAGTGATACAGGGGCTTCGAACACCGGGGAGCTGTTTTTT; CDR3: CAISDTGASNTGELFF; length: 16; D: TRBD1; V: TRBV10-3; size: NA; J: TRBJ2-2
DNA: TGTGCCAGCAGTTTATCCCCTAGCGGGAGCAGAAAGACCCAGTACTTC; CDR3: CASSLSPSGSRKTQYF; length: 16; D: TRBD2; V: TRBV28; size: many; J: TRBJ2-5
DNA: TGTGCCAGCAGTCCGTCCCGGACGGCATTGTGGGGCTACACCTTC; CDR3: CASSPSRTALWGYTF; length: 15; D: NA; V: TRBV6-1; size: NA; J: TRBJ1-2
DNA: TGTGCCAGCAGCCCAGGGACAGGGCGCGAGCAGTACTTC; CDR3: CASSPGTGREQYF; length: 13; D: TRBD1; V: TRBV4-2; size: many; J: TRBJ2-7
DNA: TGTGCCAGCAGTTTTCAGGGACCCAATGAGCAGTTCTTC; CDR3: CASSFQGPNEQFF; length: 13; D: NA; V: TRBV12-3/TRBV12-4; size: NA; J: TRBJ2-1
DNA: TGTGCCAGCAGCCAAGTTGGGGGCCGCACTGAAGCTTTCTTT; CDR3: CASSQVGGRTEAFF; length: 14; D: NA; V: TRBV4-2; size: NA; J: TRBJ1-1
DNA: TGTGCCAGCACTCCTAGGGGAGCCAGCGCAGATACGCAGTATTTT; CDR3: CASTPRGASADTQYF; length: 15; D: NA; V: TRBV12-3/TRBV12-4; size: NA; J: TRBJ2-3
DNA: TGTGCCAGCAGCCAATACGGGAGTCGCACAGATACGCAGTATTTT; CDR3: CASSQYGSRTDTQYF; length: 15; D: NA; V: TRBV9; size: once; J: TRBJ2-3
DNA: TGCGCCAGCAGCCAAGATAGTAACAGGGGCAACGGGGAGACCCAGTACTTC; CDR3: CASSQDSNRGNGETQYF; length: 17; D: TRBD1; V: TRBV4-1; size: many; J: TRBJ2-5
DNA: TGTGCCAGCAGTTTCAAAGGGGGGAGAAATGAGCAGTTCTTC; CDR3: CASSFKGGRNEQFF; length: 14; D: NA; V: TRBV12-3/TRBV12-4; size: many; J: TRBJ2-1
DNA: TGTGCCAGCAGCCCCCCATCGGGGCGAGTTCGTTTGAATGAGCAGTTCTTC; CDR3: CASSPPSGRVRLNEQFF; length: 17; D: NA; V: TRBV11-2; size: few; J: TRBJ2-1
DNA: TGTGCCAGCAGTTTCGAGGGGGCAGCCGGGGAGCTGTTTTTT; CDR3: CASSFEGAAGELFF; length: 14; D: TRBD1; V: TRBV27; size: NA; J: TRBJ2-2
DNA: TGTGCCACCCACGCGCGGGGTTCTCGGAATACGCAGTATTTT; CDR3: CATHARGSRNTQYF; length: 14; D: NA; V: TRBV6-2/TRBV6-3; size: few; J: TRBJ2-3
DNA: TGTGCCAGCAGCAAAGGGCCGGGGGCGAGACCCAAAAACATTCAGTACTTC; CDR3: CASSKGPGARPKNIQYF; length: 17; D: NA; V: TRBV21-1; size: NA; J: TRBJ2-4
DNA: TGTGCCAGCAGTGCCCTAGCGGGAGCCGCCGCTGGGGATGAGCAGTTCTTC; CDR3: CASSALAGAAAGDEQFF; length: 17; D: TRBD2; V: TRBV6-1; size: NA; J: TRBJ2-1
DNA: TGTGCCAGCAGTGAGACTAGCGTAGGTGAGCAGTTCTTC; CDR3: CASSETSVGEQFF; length: 13; D: TRBD2; V: TRBV12-3/TRBV12-4; size: few; J: TRBJ2-1
DNA: TGTGCCAGCAGCTTAAGTAAAACGGGAGGAGGATACGAGCAGTACTTC; CDR3: CASSLSKTGGGYEQYF; length: 16; D: TRBD2; V: TRBV7-8; size: many; J: TRBJ2-7
DNA: TGCGCCAGCAGCCAAGATAGTTTCACAGGGGGGGAGACCCAGTACTTC; CDR3: CASSQDSFTGGETQYF; length: 16; D: TRBD1; V: TRBV4-3; size: NA; J: TRBJ2-5
DNA: TGCGCCAGCGGCCAGGGGGACTTC; CDR3: CASGQGDF; length: 8; D: TRBD1; V: TRBV10-1; size: NA; J: TRBJ2-7
DNA: TGTGCCAGCAGTTCCGGGACAGGTCTGGGTGAGCAGTTCTTC; CDR3: CASSSGTGLGEQFF; length: 14; D: TRBD1; V: TRBV28; size: NA; J: TRBJ2-1
DNA: TGTGCCAGCAGCGGCCCCGGAGACGGTTACAACTATGGCTACACCTTC; CDR3: CASSGPGDGYNYGYTF; length: 16; D: NA; V: TRBV9; size: many; J: TRBJ1-2
DNA: TGCAGCGTTGAATTGGGACAGGAGGATTACGAGCAGTACTTC; CDR3: CSVELGQEDYEQYF; length: 14; D: TRBD1; V: TRBV29-1; size: many; J: TRBJ2-7
DNA: TGCGCCAGCAGCCACACTATGGGACAGGGCGATGAGCAGTTCTTC; CDR3: CASSHTMGQGDEQFF; length: 15; D: TRBD1; V: TRBV4-3; size: many; J: TRBJ2-1
DNA: TGTGCCAGCATGAGCGGGGGCATTTACAATGAGCAGTTCTTC; CDR3: CASMSGGIYNEQFF; length: 14; D: TRBD2; V: TRBV2; size: NA; J: TRBJ2-1
DNA: TGCAGCGTTGCCCTTCGGGACAGGCCTTCCATTGAGCAGTTCTTC; CDR3: CSVALRDRPSIEQFF; length: 15; D: TRBD1; V: TRBV29-1; size: NA; J: TRBJ2-1
DNA: TGCAGTGCTAGAGATCTGTCAAGCGGGATGGGTGAGACCCAGTACTTC; CDR3: CSARDLSSGMGETQYF; length: 16; D: TRBD2; V: TRBV20-1; size: many; J: TRBJ2-5
DNA: TGCAGCGTTGAGGGGCCAGAACCCTACGAGCAGTACTTC; CDR3: CSVEGPEPYEQYF; length: 13; D: NA; V: TRBV29-1; size: NA; J: TRBJ2-7
DNA: TGTGCCAGCAGCTTAGCCCCGGGACTAGCGGGAGGTGGGGAAGAGACCCAGTACTTC; CDR3: CASSLAPGLAGGGEETQYF; length: 19; D: TRBD2; V: TRBV7-8; size: NA; J: TRBJ2-5
DNA: TGTGCCAGTAGTGTTGGGCTTTCCAATGAGCAGTTCTTC; CDR3: CASSVGLSNEQFF; length: 13; D: NA; V: TRBV19; size: many; J: TRBJ2-1
DNA: TGTGCCAGCAGCCAAGCCGGGGGGGTGGGCACTGAAGCTTTCTTT; CDR3: CASSQAGGVGTEAFF; length: 15; D: NA; V: TRBV4-2; size: few; J: TRBJ1-1
DNA: TGTGCCAGCAGTGAAGCGTCCCACAGGCCCCTGGGACTGTTTTTT; CDR3: CASSEASHRPLGLFF; length: 15; D: NA; V: TRBV6-1; size: NA; J: TRBJ1-4
DNA: TGTGCCAGCAGCGAAGCCACAGATACGCAGTATTTT; CDR3: CASSEATDTQYF; length: 12; D: NA; V: TRBV5-6; size: NA; J: TRBJ2-3
DNA: TGTGCCAGCAGTTTCAGCCGAGAATACACTGAAGCTTTCTTT; CDR3: CASSFSREYTEAFF; length: 14; D: NA; V: TRBV28; size: NA; J: TRBJ1-1
DNA: TGTGCCAGCACCCCGTTCGGCATGTACCAAGAGACCCAGTACTTC; CDR3: CASTPFGMYQETQYF; length: 15; D: NA; V: TRBV7-9; size: NA; J: TRBJ2-5
DNA: TGTGCCAGCAGTTACCATTCTAGCGAGTACTACGAGCAGTACTTC; CDR3: CASSYHSSEYYEQYF; length: 15; D: NA; V: TRBV6-2/TRBV6-3; size: once; J: TRBJ2-7
DNA: TGTGCCAGCAGCTTAGTGGGCACGGCCAATGAAGCTTTCTTT; CDR3: CASSLVGTANEAFF; length: 14; D: NA; V: TRBV11-2; size: few; J: TRBJ1-1
DNA: TGTGCCAGTAGTATTGGAGCGGGAAACGAGCAGTACTTC; CDR3: CASSIGAGNEQYF; length: 13; D: TRBD2; V: TRBV19; size: NA; J: TRBJ2-7
DNA: TGTGCCAGCAGTTTATTTGGGCTAAGGAAAAACTACTATGGCTACACCTTC; CDR3: CASSLFGLRKNYYGYTF; length: 17; D: NA; V: TRBV12-3/TRBV12-4; size: NA; J: TRBJ1-2
DNA: TGTGCCATCAGTGAAGGGAACTACGAGCAGTACTTC; CDR3: CAISEGNYEQYF; length: 12; D: NA; V: TRBV10-3; size: few; J: TRBJ2-7
DNA: TGTGCCAGCAGCGCGACTAGCGGGCCAACACCAGCCTACGAGCAGTACTTC; CDR3: CASSATSGPTPAYEQYF; length: 17; D: TRBD2; V: TRBV9; size: few; J: TRBJ2-7
DNA: TGCAGCGTTGAAGACGATGGGGGGGGATACGAGCAGTACTTC; CDR3: CSVEDDGGGYEQYF; length: 14; D: TRBD2; V: TRBV29-1; size: few; J: TRBJ2-7
DNA: TGTGCCAGCAGCCTCCCTCCTCCGGGACAGCCTTTATCCTACGAGCAGTACTTC; CDR3: CASSLPPPGQPLSYEQYF; length: 18; D: TRBD1; V: TRBV11-1; size: few; J: TRBJ2-7
DNA: TGTGCCAGCAGTGCCGGTGTGGGGACAGGTTATTTTAGCAATCAGCCCCAGCATTTT; CDR3: CASSAGVGTGYFSNQPQHF; length: 19; D: TRBD1; V: TRBV6-1; size: few; J: TRBJ1-5